The sequence of this TCR beta chain was determined in a study of blood T cell repertoires in COVID-19 (dated by TCRdb to 2018 to 2020). Some background on the complete study: Samples covering the acute and convalescent phases of COVID-19 were provided by collaborators in the United States, Italy and Spain. A freely available public database, intended as a resource for researchers studying the immune response to SARS-CoV-2, is where the repertoires were released. The prospective study material was composed of cDNA or gDNA derived from T cells, B-cell-depleted T cells, or PBMCs. Deeply sampled blood TCRbeta repertoires from subjects exposed to, actively infected with, or recovered from COVID-19 were included in the dataset. Where HLA class I and class II types were available, the types were taken from metadata supplied by the sample provider, not from assay-based typing. Nearly every sample came with metadata listing a de-identified subject ID, COVID-19 status, age in years and sex. The samples were drawn from two sources: the first 160 participants of the ongoing ImmuneRACE study, and over 950 subjects contributed by 6 global collaborators.

What the study reported, not specific to this receptor: The amount of clinical and demographic metadata varied by source and participant and was provided uncurated.

TCRbeta CDR3 regions were amplified from genomic DNA using the immunoSEQ Assay, a bias-controlled multiplex PCR. In the authors' own workflow: The number of nucleated cells in each sample was estimated by amplification of reference gene primers within the assay. To quantify the absolute abundance of each unique TCRbeta CDR3 rearrangement, sequence reads were collapsed and filtered. For each sample, productive Simpson clonality was calculated by taking the square root of Simpson's diversity index across productive rearrangements. Held by TCRdb, this immuneACCESS table contains in-frame sequences only and omits some clones. Under half of the omission traces to an unresolved V gene where checked; the cause of the rest is unknown. From that table come the V and J calls and clone size; the DNA was used to work out D and trimming. The sample yields about 490,000 clones; 80% to 90% were counted once. Under 4% of the sample is held by the ten biggest clonotypes.

Its CDR3 holds 16 amino acids, cysteine through phenylalanine. Just CDR3 DNA is preserved here, 48 bases in frame from base 1. CDR1 SNHLY and CDR2 FYNNEI were looked up in the germline V gene. V and J are truncated by 5 bases and 4 bases respectively, leaving an intervening sequence of 17 bases. Whole blood was collected in K2EDTA tubes by collaborating institutions according to the institutions' own protocols. For TCRbeta analysis, collaborators shipped samples as frozen whole blood, isolated PBMCs, or DNA extracted from either of those sample types. As regards this clone: Its antigen is unknown. It has no much larger one-base neighbor in the sample; base qualities were not kept.

Input material: peripheral blood. The clonotype originates from a human donor in a cohort sampled during active COVID-19. The sequence joins TRBV2 to TRBJ2-2; TRBD1 could be the D gene, as 6 bases match. DNA sequence: TGTGCCAGCAGTAAACCGGGACATAACCCCACCGGGGAGCTGTTTTTT. This sequence encodes CASSKPGHNPTGELFF.